This record looks at one T cell receptor beta chain sequence and its context. This entry belongs to a study of blood T cell repertoires in COVID-19. In the study overall: PBMCs, B-cell-depleted T cells, or T cells were the source of the cDNA or gDNA that made up the material.

The CDR3 sequence is 13 residues long. Trimming shortened V by 4 bases and J by 1 base, and 7 bases separated the two germline ends. The germline gives CDR1 LNHDA, CDR2 SQIVND (reference sequence). Generated by immunoSEQ multiplex PCR, the TCRdb table keeps only in-frame clones and is missing some. Of hundreds of thousands of clones listed, roughly 87% are singletons. The V gene is TRBV19, the J gene TRBJ1-1; no reliable D call. The source material was PBMCs or T cells enriched from blood (not recorded which). This TCR derives from a woman in her late teens or twenties who had recovered from COVID-19. The CDR3 nucleotides are TGTGCCAGTAGTAGAAACAGGAACACTGAAGCTTTCTTT. The encoded protein is CASSRNRNTEAFF.